The source of this T cell receptor (beta chain) is a study of beta chain features in type 1 diabetes. Study-level background: There were 107,917,701 sorted cells examined across all samples. Overall study findings and caveats: TCRB repertoires of naive, central memory and Treg cells appeared more similar among patients than among healthy donors.

This clone was seen a handful of times. Its antigen is undetermined. The CDR3 totals 15 residues. V dropped 3 bases and J dropped 1; count of bases not matched to a gene: 3. Germline-derived CDR1 and CDR2 are SEHNR and FQNEAQ (reference sequence). Since all of the isolated RNA was reverse transcribed, expressed TCRB transcripts were what got sequenced. Sequencing used immunoSEQ multiplex PCR; TCRdb keeps in-frame clones, though not all of them. The table has over 120,000 clones, approximately 9.2% seen once. The single heparinised draw taken from each donor contained around 100 mL of blood on average. Material: central memory CD4+ T cells from blood. The receptor comes from a man in his late teens or twenties in good health. J is TRBJ1-5 and V is TRBV7-9; 7 positions agree with TRBD1. This CDR3 reads CASSFQGGSNQPQHF. The CDR3, as DNA: TGTGCCAGCAGCTTCCAGGGGGGAAGCAATCAGCCCCAGCATTTT.